This T cell receptor (beta chain) was identified in a study of T cell repertoires in ileal Crohn's disease. Overall study: The MI sample came from the proximal margin of the surgical specimen.

Sequencing was performed with immunoSEQ multiplex PCR; in TCRdb, only in-frame clones are kept and a portion is missing. The profile covers over 7,000 clones, with more than 70% appearing a single time and roughly 44% taken by the ten largest. Looked up from germline, CDR1 is LNHDA and CDR2 is SQIVND (reference sequence). V lost 3 bases and J lost 8, with 11 bases in between. The CDR3 consists of 13 residues. Stated time point: proximal margin of the surgical specimen (macroscopically non-inflamed). Material for sequencing was ileal tissue. The chain uses TRBV19 and TRBJ1-5, with D possibly being TRBD1 (5 bases). This clonotype was obtained from an adult with Crohn's disease. DNA of the CDR3: TGTGCCAGTAGTATCAGGGCAGCCGAGCCCCAGCATTTT. This codes for CASSIRAAEPQHF.